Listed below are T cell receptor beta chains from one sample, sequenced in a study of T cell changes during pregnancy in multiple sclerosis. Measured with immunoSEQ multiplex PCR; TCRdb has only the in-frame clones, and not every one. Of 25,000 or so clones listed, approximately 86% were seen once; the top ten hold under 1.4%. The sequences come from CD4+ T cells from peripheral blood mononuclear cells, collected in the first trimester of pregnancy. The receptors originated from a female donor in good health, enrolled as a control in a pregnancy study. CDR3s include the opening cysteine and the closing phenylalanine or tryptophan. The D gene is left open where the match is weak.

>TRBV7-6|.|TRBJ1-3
TGTGCCAGCAGCTTAACCGTGACAGCTGGAAACACCATATATTTT
CASSLTVTAGNTIYF
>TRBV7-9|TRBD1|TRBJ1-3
TGTGCCAGCAGCCCCGGACAGGGAGAAACAAGAAACACCATATATTTT
CASSPGQGETRNTIYF
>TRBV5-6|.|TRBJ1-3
TGTGCCAGCAGCTTTGATAGCTCTGGAAACACCATATATTTT
CASSFDSSGNTIYF
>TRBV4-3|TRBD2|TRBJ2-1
TGCGCCAGCAGCCAAGCCCGCCCTAGCGGGGGGTACAATGAGCAGTTCTTC
CASSQARPSGGYNEQFF
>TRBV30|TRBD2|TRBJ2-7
TGTGCCTGGAGTGTGTGGAGGACTAGCGGCCCCAAGGAGCAGTACTTC
CAWSVWRTSGPKEQYF
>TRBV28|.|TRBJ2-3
TGTGCCAGCAGTTTATTAGGCGCCGGGAGTTGGGGCACAGATACGCAGTATTTT
CASSLLGAGSWGTDTQYF
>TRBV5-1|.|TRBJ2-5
TGCGCCAGCAGCTTGTTAACAGAAGAGACCCAGTACTTC
CASSLLTEETQYF
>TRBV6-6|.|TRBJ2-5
TGTGCCAGCAGTTACTCTCCGGGCGGGGAGACCCAGTACTTC
CASSYSPGGETQYF
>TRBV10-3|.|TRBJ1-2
TGTGCCATCAGTGAGTCCAGGGTTAACTATGGCTACACCTTC
CAISESRVNYGYTF
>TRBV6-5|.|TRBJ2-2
TGTGCCAGCAGTTACTCGTCCGGGGTTAACACCGGGGAGCTGTTTTTT
CASSYSSGVNTGELFF
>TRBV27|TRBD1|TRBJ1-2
TGTGCCAGCAGCCACGACCCCCGGGACAGGGGGCGGGTAGGCTACACCTTC
CASSHDPRDRGRVGYTF
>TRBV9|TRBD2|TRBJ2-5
TGTGCCAGCAGCGTTGAGCGGGGGGAGATCAGACAAGAGACCCAGTACTTC
CASSVERGEIRQETQYF
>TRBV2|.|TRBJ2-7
TGTGCCAGCAGTGATTCCTGGCCCTCCTACGAGCAGTACTTC
CASSDSWPSYEQYF
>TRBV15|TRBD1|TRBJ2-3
TGTGCCACCAGCAGACTTAGCAGGGGACAGGGGGGAACAGATACGCAGTATTTT
CATSRLSRGQGGTDTQYF
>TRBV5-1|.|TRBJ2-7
TGCGCCAGCAGCCCCTCTGCGGGACTCGGGGCCGAGCAGTACTTC
CASSPSAGLGAEQYF
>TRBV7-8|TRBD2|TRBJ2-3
TGTGCCAGCAGCTTAAGGGAGGGCCATCAACCCACAGATACGCAGTATTTT
CASSLREGHQPTDTQYF
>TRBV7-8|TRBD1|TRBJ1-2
TGTGCCAGCAGCCCGCGGACAGGACAAAAATTCTATGGCTACACCTTC
CASSPRTGQKFYGYTF
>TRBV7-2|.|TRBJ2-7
TGTGCCAGCAGCTTAGGGGCCCAGGGGTCCTACGAGCAGTACTTC
CASSLGAQGSYEQYF
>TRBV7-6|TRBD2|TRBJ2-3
TGTGCCAGCAGCTCTAGCGTAGCGGGGTCTAGCACAGATACGCAGTATTTT
CASSSSVAGSSTDTQYF
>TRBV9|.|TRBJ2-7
TGTGCCAGCAGCGTAGCAGAGGGGGACTACGAGCAGTACTTC
CASSVAEGDYEQYF
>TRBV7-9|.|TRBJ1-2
TGTGCCAGCAGCGAGACAGTTCAAGCTAACTATGGCTACACCTTC
CASSETVQANYGYTF
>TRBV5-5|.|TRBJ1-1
TGTGCCAGCAGCTTGGATGGGGGCTCTGAAGCTTTCTTT
CASSLDGGSEAFF
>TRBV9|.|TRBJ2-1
TGTGCCAGCAGCGTATCCGACAATGAGCAGTTCTTC
CASSVSDNEQFF